The clone carrying this T cell receptor (beta chain) was found many times. Its antigen is currently unknown. The data stem from a study of T cells in Graves' hyperthyroidism and ophthalmopathy. Study overall: Peripheral blood was collected at initial diagnosis, before any treatment.

Amplified TCR beta CDR3 regions came from RNA transcripts. HTBI primers were the set used in a first-round RT-PCR of the TCR CDR3. TCRdb re-analysed the multiplex PCR reads in MiXCR, keeping a single row per CDR3 protein. The table lists some 350,000 distinct CDR3 sequences, about 20% of them singletons. Study-level points and caveats: Most thyroid-expanded clonotypes above 0.001 were also found in blood.

CDR3 size: 13 residues. V was shortened by 3 bases and J by 2 bases, with 9 bases between the two germline ends. Germline V gene data show CDR1 as SGHNT and CDR2 as YYREEE (reference sequence). Graves' hyperthyroidism qualified as stable when ophthalmopathy did not progress within 18 months. Input material: blood. This TCR came from a woman younger than 35 with Graves' hyperthyroidism. The chain recombines TRBV5-4 with TRBJ2-7; TRBD1 might be the D (5 bases). CDR3 coding DNA: TGTGCCAGCAGCTCCAGGGATCCCTACGAGCAGTACTTC. It codes for CASSSRDPYEQYF.